Shown below are 10 T cell receptor beta chains from a single sample sequenced in a study of T cells in Graves' hyperthyroidism and ophthalmopathy. Amplification yielded TCR beta CDR3 regions, with RNA transcripts as the source. Carried out on the TCR CDR3, a first-round RT-PCR used the HTBI primer set. TCRdb fed the multiplex PCR reads into MiXCR, producing one record per CDR3 protein. The repertoire consists of 380,000 or so distinct CDR3 sequences, with approximately 20% occurring once and the leading ten covering 3% to 4%. Specimen: blood. The receptor source for this set is a woman younger than 35 with Graves' hyperthyroidism.

This clonotype was detected many times. V gene TRBV9 combines with J gene TRBJ2-7; 9 bases are shared with TRBD1. Germline CDR1 SGDLS, CDR2 YYNGEE. V lost 4 bases, J lost 1 base, and 3 bases stayed unmatched. There are 14 residues in the CDR3. The chain's CDR3 is CASSQGTGSYEQYF. The CDR3 DNA is TGTGCCAGCAGCCAAGGGACAGGGTCCTACGAGCAGTACTTC.

This clonotype was seen many times. The J gene is TRBJ1-2, the V gene TRBV6-5; weak D call: TRBD1 (6 bases). V was clipped by 3 bases and J by 7 bases, with 18 bases between them. Germline CDR1 and CDR2: MNHEY and SVGAGI. The CDR3 extends over 15 amino acids. The CDR3 sequence is CASSYSGTMGLGYTF. The CDR3 DNA is TGTGCCAGCAGTTATTCCGGGACAATGGGGCTTGGCTACACCTTC.

The sample holds many counts of this clonotype. The chain links TRBV12-3 or TRBV12-4 to TRBJ1-1, with a tentative D call TRBD1 (5 bases). Trimming left V 7 bases short and J 10 bases short, with 22 bases between. CDR3 length equals 14 residues. The CDR3 sequence: CASTPPGGSGAAFF. Here the CDR3 DNA reads TGTGCCAGCACTCCGCCGGGGGGGAGCGGGGCAGCTTTCTTT.

This clonotype came up many times. The rearrangement uses TRBV12-3 or TRBV12-4 and TRBJ1-1; D gene uncertain. CDR3 length: 14 residues. Trimming removed 5 bases at V and 1 base at J, with 11 bases between. The CDR3 DNA reads as TGTGCCAGCAGTACCCCGGCGGGGAACACTGAAGCTTTCTTT. Amino acid sequence: CASSTPAGNTEAFF.

This clonotype was picked up many times. This chain links TRBV6-5 with TRBJ1-6; possibly TRBD1 for D (5 bases). Germline CDR1 is MNHEY and CDR2 is SVGAGI. The CDR3 is 14 amino acids. Trimming shortened V by 4 bases and J by 5 bases, and 9 bases separated the two germline ends. The CDR3 reads CASSLQAHNSPLHF. CDR3 sequence (DNA): TGTGCCAGCAGTTTACAGGCCCATAATTCACCCCTCCACTTT.

The table lists this clonotype with many counts. The V gene is TRBV3-1, the J gene TRBJ2-7, with D possibly being TRBD1 or TRBD2 (5 bases each). The germline V gene encodes CDR1 LGHDT and CDR2 YNNKEL (reference sequence). The length of the CDR3 is 13 residues. V gave up 4 bases and J gave up 3 bases, with 10 bases separating them. The chain's CDR3 is CASSLRDHYEQYF. The CDR3 DNA sequence: TGTGCCAGCAGCCTCCGGGACCACTACGAGCAGTACTTC.

Many counts were recorded for this clonotype. This chain links TRBV5-1 with TRBJ1-5; D ambiguous. The CDR3 runs 14 residues. Germline values: CDR1 SGHRS, CDR2 YFSETQ. Trimming took 4 bases from V and 5 from J, leaving 13 bases between them. CDR3 nucleotide sequence: TGCGCCAGCAGCCCTGGGTGGTCGGATCAGCCCCAGCATTTT. Translated, it gives CASSPGWSDQPQHF.

This clonotype was seen more than once but under ten times. One base away lies a much larger clone, so this may be a sequencing read error. The rearrangement joins TRBV2 to TRBJ2-6, with D uncertain. The CDR3 covers 14 residues. CDR1 is SNHLY, CDR2 FYNNEI, per germline. V shed 11 bases and J shed 0 bases, with 11 bases lying between them. CDR3 in DNA: TGTGCCTGCATGGAGAGCTCTGGGGCCAACGTCCTGACTTTC. Protein product: CACMESSGANVLTF. Full variable domain (remainder filled in from reference TRBV2 and TRBJ2-6): EPEVTQTPSHQVTQMGQEVILRCVPISNHLYFYWYRQILGQKVEFLVSFYNNEISEKSEIFDDQFSVERPDGSNFTLKIRSTKLEDSAMYFCACMESSGANVLTFGAGSRLTVL.

This clonotype was seen at least ten times. The chain links TRBV4-1 to TRBJ2-5; TRBD2 matches at 11 bases. There are 17 residues in the CDR3. Trimming took 0 bases from V and 4 from J; bases not matched to a gene: 7. CDR1 is MGHRA, CDR2 YSYEKL, per germline. The CDR3 nucleotides read TGCGCCAGCAGCCAAGACGGTCTAGCGGGGGGAATAGAGACCCAGTACTTC. Amino acids: CASSQDGLAGGIETQYF.

At least ten counts were recorded for this clonotype. V and J are TRBV6-1 and TRBJ2-5, with D possibly being TRBD2 (5 bases). The CDR3 extends over 15 amino acids. Between the trimmed V and J ends, which lost 2 bases and 2 bases, there was a span of 12 bases. The germline CDR1 and CDR2 sequences are MNHNS and SASEGT. The CDR3 sequence is CASSEFPGVQETQYF. As DNA, the CDR3 is TGTGCCAGCAGTGAATTCCCCGGGGTTCAAGAGACCCAGTACTTC.